A single sample is the source of the 28 T cell receptor beta chains below, sequenced in a study of T cell repertoires in cytomegalovirus infection. TCRdb passed the reads through MiXCR, listing each CDR3 protein once. Among fewer than 650,000 distinct CDR3 sequences, 40% were seen once, and the ten largest hold around 46%. Their cognate antigens are unknown. The specimen comprised cultured PBMCs, sampled from culture after CMV antigen stimulation. All receptors come from a human donor in good health (CMV status not recorded). Some clones in this sample may be carry-over from other donors' samples.

The chain joins TRBV7-2 to TRBJ2-4; D is perhaps TRBD1 or TRBD2 (5 bases each). Germline CDR1 reads SGHTA; CDR2 reads FQGNSA. The CDR3 consists of 16 residues. Trimming took off 5 bases at V and 2 bases at J, with 16 bases between the two ends. The CDR3 DNA reads TGTGCCAGCAGCGGGTGGGGGTCTCTGCCCAAAAACATTCAGTACTTC. The encoded protein is CASSGWGSLPKNIQYF.

The CDR3 spells CASSSRQGYSYEQYF. The DNA of the CDR3 is TGTGCCAGCAGCTCGCGACAGGGGTACTCCTACGAGCAGTACTTC. The V call is TRBV5-6, the J call TRBJ2-7, with 8 nucleotides matching TRBD1. Germline V gene sequence: CDR1 SGHDT, CDR2 YYEEEE. CDR3 length equals 15 residues. V trimming: 3 bases; J trimming: 0 bases; junction bases outside the gene matches: 5. The full variable domain, its missing parts supplied by reference TRBV5-6 and TRBJ2-7, is DAGVTQSPTHLIKTRGQQVTLRCSPKSGHDTVSWYQQALGQGPQFIFQYYEEEERQRGNFPDRFSGHQFPNYSSELNVNALLLGDSALYLCASSSRQGYSYEQYFGPGTRLTVT.

The chain recombines TRBV7-6 with TRBJ1-1; 9 bases match TRBD1. The V gene's germline CDR1 is SGHVS and CDR2 FNYEAQ. Trimming at V came to 4 bases and at J to 7 bases, leaving 10 bases not matched to a gene. The CDR3 is made up of 15 amino acids. The CDR3 loop reads CASSSSTGGGGEAFF. The DNA of the CDR3 is TGTGCCAGCAGCTCCTCGACAGGGGGTGGTGGTGAAGCTTTCTTT. The variable domain in full, with the rest retrieved from reference TRBV7-6 and TRBJ1-1, is GAGVSQSPRYKVTKRGQDVALRCDPISGHVSLYWYRQALGQGPEFLTYFNYEAQQDKSGLPNDRFSAERPEGSISTLTIQRTEQRDSAMYRCASSSSTGGGGEAFFGQGTRLTVV.

CDR3 residues: CASIAGGRNYGYTF. The CDR3 DNA sequence: TGTGCCAGCATCGCCGGGGGCAGGAACTATGGCTACACCTTC. V gene TRBV7-2 combines with J gene TRBJ1-2, with D possibly matching TRBD1 (6 bases). This CDR3 has 14 amino acids. Between the trimmed V and J ends, which lost 7 bases and 2 bases, there was a span of 14 bases. From germline, CDR1 is SGHTA and CDR2 FQGNSA.

This chain joins TRBV12-3 or TRBV12-4 and TRBJ2-2, with 14 positions matching TRBD2. The CDR3 runs 16 residues. Trimming at V came to 6 bases and at J to 8 bases, leaving 8 bases not matched to a gene. In nucleotides, the CDR3 is TGTGCCAGCAGAGGGACTAGCGGGAGTTCTACTGGGGAGCTGTTTTTT. Translating it yields CASRGTSGSSTGELFF.

The V gene is TRBV6-2 or TRBV6-3, the J gene TRBJ2-7, with TRBD1 matching 7 bases. This CDR3 is built from 15 residues. Trimming removed 4 bases from V and 1 base from J; junction bases left unmatched: 7. Per the germline V gene, CDR1 is MNHEY and CDR2 is SVGEGT. CDR3 amino acids: CASSSTGALSYEQYF. The CDR3 DNA reads TGTGCCAGCAGTTCAACAGGGGCCTTATCCTACGAGCAGTACTTC.

The table lists this clonotype with a few counts. V and J are TRBV6-6 and TRBJ2-5; 9 nucleotides match TRBD2. The germline gives CDR1 MNHNY, CDR2 SVGAGI (reference sequence). The CDR3 loop spans 16 amino acids. Trimming removed 10 bases from V and 5 bases from J; junction bases left unmatched: 17. The CDR3 region has the DNA TGTGCCACCGCGACGAGAGGAGCGGGGGGCCGGGAGACCCAGTACTTC. Translating gives CATATRGAGGRETQYF.

The genes are TRBV20-1 and TRBJ2-3; maybe TRBD2 (6 bases). V lost 4 bases, J lost 1 base, and 15 bases lay in between. Germline CDR1 reads DFQATT; CDR2 reads SNEGSKA (reference sequence). The CDR3 has 15 residues. The CDR3 DNA sequence: TGCAGTGCTAACCACCCGACTAGGGGCACAGATACGCAGTATTTT. This sequence encodes CSANHPTRGTDTQYF.

This clonotype has a handful of counts. The chain carries TRBV12-3 or TRBV12-4 and TRBJ2-3; the match to TRBD2 covers 9 bases. This CDR3 has 15 residues. J was trimmed by 7 bases and V by 3 bases; bases with no gene match: 8. The CDR3 DNA reads as TGTGCCAGCAGTTTGGCGGGGGGGCCGTCAAATACGCAGTATTTT. Protein product: CASSLAGGPSNTQYF.

V gene TRBV7-6 combines with J gene TRBJ2-1, with D tentatively TRBD2 (5 bases). The CDR3 contains 15 residues. Trimming pared 0 bases from V and 4 bases from J, leaving 10 bases between. Per germline, CDR1 SGHVS and CDR2 FNYEAQ. The DNA of the CDR3 is TGTGCCAGCAGCTTAGCGGGAGCGGCATACAATGAGCAGTTCTTC. It translates to CASSLAGAAYNEQFF.

This clonotype was counted only a few times. The chain joins TRBV7-2 to TRBJ2-2; unclear D gene. V was pared by 1 base and J by 0 bases, with 6 bases between. CDR3 length: 15 residues. Per germline, CDR1 SGHTA and CDR2 FQGNSA. In nucleotides, the CDR3 is TGTGCCAGCAGCTTAGAGGTCGCGAACACCGGGGAGCTGTTTTTT. This sequence encodes CASSLEVANTGELFF.

The J gene is TRBJ2-1, the V gene TRBV7-9, with D maybe TRBD1 (6 bases). Between the trimmed V and J ends, which lost 6 bases and 2 bases, there was a span of 14 bases. CDR1 is SEHNR, CDR2 FQNEAQ, per germline (reference sequence). This CDR3 region has 15 residues. The CDR3 DNA follows: TGTGCCAGCAGGGGGACGGACAGACCCTACAATGAGCAGTTCTTC. This sequence encodes CASRGTDRPYNEQFF.

This clonotype was detected a few times. This chain joins TRBV6-5 and TRBJ1-1; D unresolved. This CDR3 contains 11 residues. Per germline, CDR1 MNHEY and CDR2 SVGAGI. Trimming shortened V by 2 bases and J by 4 bases, and 2 bases separated the two germline ends. CDR3 sequence reads: CASSYLTEAFF. The CDR3 bases are TGTGCCAGCAGTTACCTCACTGAAGCTTTCTTT.

This clonotype appeared a single time. V is TRBV7-9 and J is TRBJ2-1, with a tentative D call TRBD1 (5 bases). Germline CDR1 SEHNR, CDR2 FQNEAQ (reference sequence). Trimming shortened V by 5 bases and J by 5 bases, and 16 bases separated the two germline ends. The CDR3 consists of 15 residues. CDR3 coding DNA: TGTGCCAGCAGCCGTCCAGGGTTCCCAAACAATGAGCAGTTCTTC. It yields the protein CASSRPGFPNNEQFF.

Written as DNA, the CDR3 is TGTGCCAGCAATCCGGCGGCAGGATCGTCCAATGAGCAGTTCTTC. It codes for CASNPAAGSSNEQFF. The chain employs TRBV5-8 and TRBJ2-1; D is undetermined. Between the trimmed V and J ends, which lost 6 bases and 6 bases, there was a span of 19 bases. The CDR3 contains 15 residues. Germline lookup yields CDR1 SGHTS and CDR2 YDEGEE. The full variable domain, rest sourced from reference TRBV5-8 and TRBJ2-1, is EAGVTQSPTHLIKTRGQQATLRCSPISGHTSVYWYQQALGLGLQFLLWYDEGEERNRGNFPPRFSGRQFPNYSSELNVNALELEDSALYLCASNPAAGSSNEQFFGPGTRLTVL.

This clonotype was found a few times. V gene TRBV12-3 or TRBV12-4 combines with J gene TRBJ1-2; D not resolved. V lost 6 bases and J lost 2, with 16 bases in between. The CDR3 consists of 15 residues. CDR3 nucleotides: TGTGCCAGCAGCTCCGGGCCCGGCGGGAACTATGGCTACACCTTC. Translation: CASSSGPGGNYGYTF.

This clonotype was recorded once. The chain couples TRBV5-1 to TRBJ2-2; TRBD1 aligns across 10 bases. V shed 2 bases and J 5 bases; nucleotides not matched to a gene: 6. The germline V gene has CDR1 SGHRS and CDR2 YFSETQ. The CDR3 sequence is 16 residues long. CDR3 sequence (DNA): TGCGCCAGCAGCTTTGGGACAGGGGATCGGACCGGGGAGCTGTTTTTT. Protein product: CASSFGTGDRTGELFF.

Comments on this clonotype: An end of the junction does not agree with germline; a read error may underlie this. The rearrangement joins TRBV7-2 to TRBJ1-1, with 7 bases aligning to TRBD1. The CDR3 is 14 amino acids. Germline V gene lookup returns CDR1 SGHTA and CDR2 FQGNSA. In DNA form, the CDR3 reads TGTGCCAACAGCTTACAGGGGTGGGGCACTGAAGCTTTCTTT. This translates into CANSLQGWGTEAFF.

The chain uses TRBV7-6 and TRBJ2-6; D perhaps matches TRBD2 (6 bases). CDR3 length: 18 amino acids. V was trimmed by 2 bases and J by 3 bases, leaving 17 bases between them. Germline CDR1 reads SGHVS; CDR2 reads FNYEAQ. CDR3 protein: CASSLQGSGRDGANVLTF. For the CDR3, the DNA is TGTGCCAGCAGCTTACAGGGTAGCGGCCGGGATGGGGCCAACGTCCTGACTTTC.

The chain joins TRBV24-1 to TRBJ1-2; D not resolved. The ends were cut back, 2 bases at V and 3 bases at J, with 9 bases in the middle. This CDR3 region has 14 residues. Germline V gene lookup returns CDR1 KGHDR and CDR2 SFDVKD. The CDR3 sequence: CATSDSDGDYGYTF. The CDR3, as DNA: TGTGCCACCAGTGATTCAGACGGCGACTATGGCTACACCTTC.

The chain has TRBV28 and TRBJ2-2; D uncertain. Trimming took off 8 bases at V and 4 bases at J, with 17 bases between the two ends. Germline loops: CDR1 MDHEN, CDR2 SYDVKM. This CDR3 has 15 amino acids. The CDR3 bases are TGTGCCAGCGCCTTGATGGGGTCTAGCACCGGGGAGCTGTTTTTT. This gives the protein CASALMGSSTGELFF.

The chain uses TRBV9 and TRBJ1-6; 7 bases agree with TRBD1. Trimming removed 4 bases from V and 9 bases from J; junction bases left unmatched: 19. The CDR3 contains 18 residues. Germline V lookup: CDR1 SGDLS, CDR2 YYNGEE. The CDR3 DNA is TGTGCCAGCAGCCCCCACCGGGACAGCCCTAATTCTGGTTCACCCCTCCACTTT. Protein product: CASSPHRDSPNSGSPLHF.

V usage is TRBV18 and J usage is TRBJ1-2; possibly TRBD1 for D (5 bases). CDR3 length: 14 amino acids. Germline V gene data show CDR1 as KGHSH and CDR2 as LQKENI. V lost 5 bases to trimming and J lost 6 bases, with 16 bases between them. CDR3 DNA sequence: TGTGCCAGCTCAGGGACTGAGCTCGGCCATGGCTACACCTTC. It yields the protein CASSGTELGHGYTF.

The genes are TRBV2 and TRBJ2-7, with no clear D. The CDR3 is made up of 15 amino acids. V was cut by 0 bases and J by 2 bases, with 11 bases left in between. Germline V gives CDR1 SNHLY, CDR2 FYNNEI. The CDR3 region is CASSEAGGVTYEQYF. In DNA, the CDR3 is TGTGCCAGCAGTGAAGCGGGCGGAGTTACCTACGAGCAGTACTTC.

The chain has TRBV20-1 and TRBJ1-6; tentatively, D is TRBD1 (6 bases). The germline V gene encodes CDR1 DFQATT and CDR2 SNEGSKA (reference sequence). CDR3 size: 13 residues. V lost 6 bases and J 10 bases, leaving 16 bases between the germline ends. The CDR3 sequence: CSAQAGVRSPLHF. CDR3 DNA sequence: TGCAGTGCCCAGGCAGGGGTTCGGTCACCCCTCCACTTT.

V usage is TRBV7-6 and J usage is TRBJ2-5, with D possibly TRBD2 on 5 matching bases. This CDR3 comprises 14 residues. V lost 5 bases and J lost 4, with 14 bases in between. Per the germline V gene, CDR1 is SGHVS and CDR2 is FNYEAQ. The CDR3 DNA reads TGTGCCAGCAGCCCTTACGGGGAAGGAGAGACCCAGTACTTC. This gives the protein CASSPYGEGETQYF. Combining the CDR3 with reference TRBV7-6 and TRBJ2-5 gives the whole variable domain GAGVSQSPRYKVTKRGQDVALRCDPISGHVSLYWYRQALGQGPEFLTYFNYEAQQDKSGLPNDRFSAERPEGSISTLTIQRTEQRDSAMYRCASSPYGEGETQYFGPGTRLLVL.

At least ten counts were recorded for this clonotype. This chain uses TRBV7-2 with TRBJ2-7, with D hard to call. The V end lost 3 bases, the J end lost 0 bases, and 6 bases lay between the germline ends. The CDR3 runs 13 residues. Germline V CDR1 and CDR2: SGHTA, FQGNSA. As DNA, the CDR3 is TGTGCCAGCAGCTTTGCGGTCTCCTACGAGCAGTACTTC. It codes for CASSFAVSYEQYF.

The chain recombines TRBV6-1 with TRBJ1-4; maybe TRBD1 (5 bases). The CDR3 sequence is 15 residues long. The V end lost 6 bases, the J end lost 7 bases, and 18 bases lay between the germline ends. Per germline, CDR1 MNHNS and CDR2 SASEGT. The CDR3 DNA sequence: TGTGCCAGCAGCGCCGGGGCCTATGGCGGTGAAAAACTGTTTTTT. This translates into CASSAGAYGGEKLFF.